The text below deals with one TCR beta chain. Its antigen is not known. The sample belongs to a study of T cells in Graves' hyperthyroidism and ophthalmopathy. Regions amplified from RNA transcripts were the TCR beta CDR3 regions. Carried out on the TCR CDR3, a first-round RT-PCR used the HTBI primer set. MiXCR was run by TCRdb on the multiplex PCR reads, yielding one entry per CDR3 protein. The data contain 690,000 or so distinct CDR3 sequences, around a sixth of them singletons. Study results and caveats: Ophthalmopathy was model-predicted a median approximately 6.4 months pre-onset.

CDR1 and CDR2 from the germline V gene are MNHGY and SVAAGI. This CDR3 has 14 residues. Trimming took 3 bases from V and 2 from J, leaving 10 bases between them. Material for sequencing was blood. The chain links TRBV6-9 to TRBJ1-2, with unresolved D. This sequence originates from a woman between 45 and 65 years old with Graves' hyperthyroidism that later progressed to Graves' ophthalmopathy. CDR3 region: CASSYDQRNYGYTF. As DNA, the CDR3 is TGTGCCAGCAGTTACGACCAGAGAAACTATGGCTACACCTTC.